The 17 T cell receptor beta chains reported below all come from one sample, sequenced in a study of cytomegalovirus exposure and HLA in healthy donors. The PCR was carried out with 60 Vbeta primers and 13 Jbeta primers. Here immunoSEQ multiplex PCR was the method, and the copy in TCRdb shows in-frame clones only, minus some. The sample yields some 160,000 clones, 80% to 90% seen once. Input material: PBMCs. These receptor sequences come from a woman in her 40s in good health and CMV-seropositive.

This clone was recorded only once. The chain is built from TRBV5-4 and TRBJ1-3; D not certain. The germline gives CDR1 SGHNT, CDR2 YYREEE (reference sequence). V lost 1 base and J 0 bases, leaving 8 bases between the germline ends. This CDR3 is built from 15 residues. The DNA of the CDR3 is TGTGCCAGCAGCTTGTCAGGTAGCTCTGGAAACACCATATATTTT. This sequence encodes CASSLSGSSGNTIYF.

This clone was picked up one time. V gene TRBV28 combines with J gene TRBJ2-1; 9 nucleotides match TRBD1. Unmatched junction bases numbered 10, after V lost 10 bases and J lost 6 bases. Germline assignment: CDR1 MDHEN and CDR2 SYDVKM. The CDR3 is made up of 14 amino acids. The CDR3 here is CAIEPGQGFNEQFF. In nucleotides, the CDR3 is TGTGCCATAGAACCGGGACAGGGATTCAATGAGCAGTTCTTC. Supplemented by reference TRBV28 and TRBJ2-1, the full variable domain reads DVKVTQSSRYLVKRTGEKVFLECVQDMDHENMFWYRQDPGLGLRLIYFSYDVKMKEKGDIPEGYSVSREKKERFSLILESASTNQTSMYLCAIEPGQGFNEQFFGPGTRLTVL.

The chain links TRBV18 to TRBJ2-7, with TRBD2 matching 12 bases. The CDR3 is made up of 17 amino acids. Germline CDR1 reads KGHSH; CDR2 reads LQKENI. Unmatched junction bases numbered 13, after V lost 3 bases and J lost 7 bases. CDR3 coding DNA: TGTGCCAGCTCACCCCTCCCGCTAGCGGGAGGGCCGGAGGAGCAGTACTTC. Residues: CASSPLPLAGGPEEQYF.

V and J are TRBV5-4 and TRBJ2-5; TRBD2 might be the D (5 bases). The CDR3 sequence is 13 residues long. Trimming removed 2 bases at V and 12 bases at J, with 17 bases between. In germline, CDR1 is SGHNT, CDR2 YYREEE (reference sequence). CDR3 sequence reads: CASSLYGSGIKYF. The CDR3 DNA reads TGTGCCAGCAGCTTATACGGATCGGGGATCAAGTACTTC.

The gene calls are TRBV10-3 and TRBJ2-1; D possibly corresponds to TRBD2 (5 bases). Looked up from germline, CDR1 is ENHRY and CDR2 is SYGVKD. The CDR3 totals 11 residues. The ends were cut back, 10 bases at V and 4 bases at J, with 8 bases in the middle. The CDR3 nucleotides read TGTGCCACTCGGGAATACAATGAGCAGTTCTTC. It codes for CATREYNEQFF.

This chain links TRBV7-8 with TRBJ2-5, with TRBD2 identical over 11 bases. Trimming took 5 bases from V and 5 from J; bases not matched to a gene: 7. Germline assignment: CDR1 SGHVS and CDR2 FQNEAQ. The CDR3 runs 15 residues. As DNA, the CDR3 is TGTGCCAGCAGCAATAGCGGGGGGGCCGTCGAGACCCAGTACTTC. Translated: CASSNSGGAVETQYF.

The genes are TRBV7-5 and TRBJ2-7; TRBD2 is taken as the D call from the table, unchecked against the DNA. TRBV7-5 is reported as a pseudogene. The CDR3 is 13 residues long. The CDR3: CARSLRLAGEQYF. The CDR3 nucleotides read TGTGCCAGAAGCTTAAGGCTAGCGGGGGAGCAGTACTTC.

The chain couples TRBV9 to TRBJ2-3; the match to TRBD2 covers 9 bases. CDR1 is SGDLS and CDR2 is YYNGEE in the germline V gene. The V and J ends lost 2 bases and 3 bases, in that order; junction bases with no gene match: 7. There are 16 residues in the CDR3. For the CDR3, the DNA is TGTGCCAGCAGCGTTAGCGGGAGCCTAACGACAGATACGCAGTATTTT. This codes for CASSVSGSLTTDTQYF.

The chain employs TRBV7-6 and TRBJ1-1, with 7 bases aligning to TRBD1. Germline V gene data show CDR1 as SGHVS and CDR2 as FNYEAQ. J gave up 4 bases and V 2 bases, and 4 bases lay outside the gene matches. The CDR3 has 14 amino acids. CDR3 DNA: TGTGCCAGCAGCTTAAGGGGGCAGGCCACTGAAGCTTTCTTT. Protein: CASSLRGQATEAFF.

The genes are TRBV30 and TRBJ2-1, with TRBD2 matching 8 bases. The junction had 17 bases not matched to a gene; V was cut back by 3 bases and J by 1 base. Germline V gives CDR1 GTSNPN, CDR2 SVGIG (reference sequence). The CDR3 sequence is 19 residues long. CDR3 in DNA: TGTGCCTGGAGAGTAGGGCTAGCGGGTAGTAGGGGTTCCTACAATGAGCAGTTCTTC. This encodes CAWRVGLAGSRGSYNEQFF.

CDR3 nucleotides: TGCGCCAGCAGTGAGAAGCCTAGCGGGGGCCAGGATGAGCAGTTCTTC. This sequence encodes CASSEKPSGGQDEQFF. V gene TRBV10-1 combines with J gene TRBJ2-1, with 10 bases that match TRBD2. With V trimmed by 2 bases and J by 8 bases, 9 bases remained unmatched. CDR1 and CDR2 from the germline V gene are WNHNN and SYGVQD (reference sequence). The CDR3 is made up of 16 amino acids.

This clone was observed once. The chain has TRBV6-1 and TRBJ1-2, with D maybe TRBD1 (6 bases). This CDR3 is built from 14 residues. In germline, CDR1 is MNHNS, CDR2 SASEGT. Trimming took off 5 bases at V and 3 bases at J, with 13 bases between the two ends. This CDR3 reads CASSPAGVDYGYTF. The CDR3, as DNA: TGTGCCAGCAGTCCCGCAGGGGTCGACTATGGCTACACCTTC.

The gene calls are TRBV29-1 and TRBJ2-1, with 9 bases that match TRBD2. Germline V gives CDR1 SQVTM, CDR2 ANQGSEA. The V segment lost 4 bases and the J segment 4 bases; nucleotides outside the gene matches: 11. CDR3 length equals 16 residues. CDR3 residues: CSVVPPAGGGYNEQFF. The CDR3 bases are TGCAGCGTTGTACCCCCAGCGGGAGGAGGGTACAATGAGCAGTTCTTC.

The J gene is TRBJ2-3, the V gene TRBV27; no definite D call. The V end was cut by 8 bases, the J end by 2 bases, with 14 bases between. This CDR3 spans 14 amino acids. Germline V CDR1 and CDR2: MNHEY, SMNVEV (reference sequence). This CDR3 is CASSRLALTDTQYF. CDR3 in DNA: TGTGCCAGCTCCAGGTTGGCCCTCACAGATACGCAGTATTTT.

In this sample, this clone turned up a few times. V and J are TRBV7-3 and TRBJ2-1, with TRBD2 matching 7 bases. The CDR3 sequence is 19 residues long. CDR1 and CDR2 (germline): SGHTA, FQGTGA. J lost 3 bases, V lost 5 bases, and 19 bases had no gene match. CDR3 sequence reads: CASSTTSEQTGGYYNEQFF. The CDR3 DNA reads TGTGCCAGCAGCACAACTAGCGAGCAGACGGGGGGTTACTACAATGAGCAGTTCTTC.

CDR3 sequence: CASSSSGGWANEKLFF. For the CDR3, the DNA is TGTGCCAGCAGTTCGTCGGGGGGTTGGGCTAATGAAAAACTGTTTTTT. The chain employs TRBV6-5 and TRBJ1-4, with D possibly matching TRBD1 (5 bases). Germline lookup yields CDR1 MNHEY and CDR2 SVGAGI. CDR3 size: 16 residues. Trimming pared 4 bases from V and 3 bases from J, leaving 15 bases between.

The chain has TRBV9 and TRBJ2-5; D may be TRBD1 (5 bases). Deletions cut 1 base from V and 5 bases from J, with 9 bases between. The CDR3 totals 13 residues. CDR1 and CDR2 from the germline V gene are SGDLS and YYNGEE. Here the CDR3 DNA reads TGTGCCAGCAGCGTAAACACAGGCGAGACCCAGTACTTC. Encoded protein: CASSVNTGETQYF.